Listed below are T cell receptor beta chains from one sample, sequenced in a study of T-cell reconstitution after alpha-beta-depleted transplantation in children. TCRdb re-derived calls from the PCR reads in MiXCR, one entry per CDR3 protein. The data hold hundreds of thousands of distinct CDR3 sequences, with approximately 17% observed a single time. This specimen consisted of PBMCs from the stem cell graft donor, obtained from the stem cell graft. These receptors were obtained from a human donor who donated a stem cell graft to a child with acute myeloid leukemia. Each CDR3 is given without its conserved first and last residue. D genes are given only for firm matches.

V gene	D gene	J gene	CDR3 protein
TRBV7-2	NA	TRBJ2-3	ASSSLSSTDTQY
TRBV5-5	NA	TRBJ1-1	ASSFGRVNTEAF
TRBV20-1	NA	TRBJ1-4	SASHPDSFEKLF
TRBV11-2	TRBD2	TRBJ2-3	ASSPRGTSGGRTDTQY
TRBV12-3/TRBV12-4	NA	TRBJ2-1	ASSLRILKGHRSEQF
TRBV28	TRBD1	TRBJ1-1	ASSLRGGRGRGTEAF
TRBV7-2	NA	TRBJ1-1	ASRSTGRLVRTEAF
TRBV6-5	NA	TRBJ2-7	ASSYGASGYSYEQY
TRBV9	TRBD1	TRBJ1-2	ASSLDRAWGYT
TRBV5-1	TRBD1	TRBJ2-5	ASSSGQGGETQY
TRBV6-2/TRBV6-3	TRBD2	TRBJ2-1	ASSSRLTGGPQNSYNEQF
TRBV20-1	TRBD2	TRBJ2-5	SATPGGLETQY
TRBV15	TRBD2	TRBJ2-1	ATRNREGFNEQF
TRBV12-3/TRBV12-4	NA	TRBJ2-3	ASRFGGTDTQY
TRBV20-1	TRBD2	TRBJ2-3	SASPGTSGGGSDTQY
TRBV20-1	NA	TRBJ2-1	SAQRGGTDQF
TRBV4-3	TRBD1	TRBJ2-7	ASSQDISGGWEQY
TRBV11-3	TRBD2	TRBJ2-1	ASSSTPRGGGAHGEQF
TRBV20-1	NA	TRBJ2-2	SARTTGKNTGELF
TRBV4-3	TRBD1	TRBJ2-7	ASSQAGRGPYEQY
TRBV27	NA	TRBJ1-2	ASSTKPAANYGYT
TRBV29-1	NA	TRBJ2-3	SVGGVGPSTDTQY
TRBV3-1	TRBD1	TRBJ1-4	ASSQRTGDEKLF
TRBV7-2	TRBD1	TRBJ1-2	ASSPGGGDRVGGYT
TRBV5-6	TRBD1	TRBJ1-5	ASSYYPGQGANQPQH
TRBV20-1	TRBD1	TRBJ2-3	SAPRQGIGDTQY
TRBV4-1	TRBD2	TRBJ2-1	ASSQDLPGLAGARSSYNEQF
TRBV7-3	TRBD1	TRBJ1-1	ASSRTTGGGSEAF
TRBV20-1	TRBD2	TRBJ2-3	SANRRRGSTDTQY
TRBV12-3/TRBV12-4	NA	TRBJ2-3	ASSRALADTQY
TRBV7-2	NA	TRBJ2-3	ASSFWPADTQY
TRBV27	NA	TRBJ2-1	ASSPTGTPTYNEQF
TRBV20-1	TRBD2	TRBJ2-7	SARENSGGFYEQY
TRBV7-3	TRBD1	TRBJ2-1	ASSVLGQGYEQF
TRBV29-1	NA	TRBJ1-1	SVDGFRKGRKNTEAF
TRBV6-1	TRBD1	TRBJ2-3	ASSRDRVADTQY
TRBV9	NA	TRBJ2-5	ASSDGRETQY
TRBV7-3	NA	TRBJ2-7	ASSQSGGSDYEQY
TRBV7-9	NA	TRBJ1-3	ASSLLGELNTIY
TRBV7-2	NA	TRBJ2-1	ASSSQTGEQF
TRBV20-1	TRBD2	TRBJ2-7	SASDREGYEQY
TRBV5-1	NA	TRBJ1-1	ASSTRENTEAF
TRBV7-2	NA	TRBJ1-4	ASSLELNRQKLF
TRBV20-1	NA	TRBJ2-3	SARDLWGPTDTQY
TRBV29-1	NA	TRBJ1-5	SAGRPNQPQH
TRBV6-2/TRBV6-3	TRBD1	TRBJ2-1	ASRGQPSYNEQF
TRBV11-2	NA	TRBJ2-5	ASSPDWYQETQY
TRBV28	NA	TRBJ1-1	ASLSGFLNTEAF
TRBV5-1	NA	TRBJ2-2	ASSLVVGASASNTGELF